The clone carrying this T cell receptor beta chain has at least ten counts. What it binds is not known. The data belong to a study of T cells in Graves' hyperthyroidism and ophthalmopathy. Study findings and constraints: By a 13 V-J model, ophthalmopathy was set apart from stable hyperthyroidism.

V was cut by 3 bases and J by 2 bases, with 8 bases left in between. Germline CDR1 and CDR2: SGHRS and YFSETQ. The CDR3 covers 13 residues. Diagnosis relied on clinical symptoms, serum thyroxine and TRAb, thyroid ultrasound and orbital computed tomography. Amplification yielded TCR beta CDR3 regions, with RNA transcripts as the source. First-round RT-PCR with HTBI primers amplified the TCR CDR3 region. One entry per CDR3 protein, called by TCRdb with MiXCR from the multiplex PCR reads. The repertoire includes roughly 560,000 distinct CDR3 sequences, roughly 14% of them detected once, and about 3.9% sits in the top ten.

This receptor was identified in a woman in her 40s with Graves' ophthalmopathy. Input material: blood. V is TRBV5-1 and J is TRBJ2-5; the D is unclear. In nucleotides, the CDR3 is TGCGCCAGCAGCTCCTGGCCTCAAGAGACCCAGTACTTC. Translation: CASSSWPQETQYF.